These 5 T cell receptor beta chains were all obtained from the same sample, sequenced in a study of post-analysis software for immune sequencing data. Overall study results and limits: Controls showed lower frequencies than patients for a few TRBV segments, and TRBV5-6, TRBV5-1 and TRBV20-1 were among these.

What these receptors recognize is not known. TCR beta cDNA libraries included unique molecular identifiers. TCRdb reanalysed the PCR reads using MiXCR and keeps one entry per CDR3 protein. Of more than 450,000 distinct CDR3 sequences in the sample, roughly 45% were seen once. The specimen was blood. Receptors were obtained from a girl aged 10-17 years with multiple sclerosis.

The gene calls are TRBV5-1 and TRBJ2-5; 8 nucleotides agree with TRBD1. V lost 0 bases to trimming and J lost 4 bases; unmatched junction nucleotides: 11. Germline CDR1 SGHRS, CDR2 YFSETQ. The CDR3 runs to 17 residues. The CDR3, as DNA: TGCGCCAGCAGCTTGGTTCGGGCAGGGGGCACGGGAGAGACCCAGTACTTC. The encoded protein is CASSLVRAGGTGETQYF.

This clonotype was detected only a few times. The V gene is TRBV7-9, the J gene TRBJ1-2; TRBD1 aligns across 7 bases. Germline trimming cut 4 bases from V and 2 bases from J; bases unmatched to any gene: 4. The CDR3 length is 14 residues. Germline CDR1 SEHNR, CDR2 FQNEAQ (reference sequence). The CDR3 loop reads CASSSYRGNYGYTF. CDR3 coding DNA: TGTGCCAGCAGCTCATACAGGGGAAACTATGGCTACACCTTC. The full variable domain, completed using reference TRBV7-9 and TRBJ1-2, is DTGVSQNPRHKITKRGQNVTFRCDPISEHNRLYWYRQTLGQGPEFLTYFQNEAQLEKSRLLSDRFSAERPKGSFSTLEIQRTEQGDSAMYLCASSSYRGNYGYTFGSGTRLTVV.

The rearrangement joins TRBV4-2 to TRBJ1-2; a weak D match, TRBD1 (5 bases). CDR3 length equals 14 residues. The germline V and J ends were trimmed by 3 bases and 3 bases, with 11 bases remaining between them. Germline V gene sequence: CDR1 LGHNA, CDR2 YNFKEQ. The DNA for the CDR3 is TGTGCCAGCAGCCACGGAGACAGCCACTATGGCTACACCTTC. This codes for CASSHGDSHYGYTF.

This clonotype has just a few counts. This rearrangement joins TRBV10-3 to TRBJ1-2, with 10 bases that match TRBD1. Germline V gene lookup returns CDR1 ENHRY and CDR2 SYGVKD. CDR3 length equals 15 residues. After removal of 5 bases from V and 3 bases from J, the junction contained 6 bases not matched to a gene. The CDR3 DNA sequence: TGTGCCATCAGTCGACAGGGGGCGCCTGACTATGGCTACACCTTC. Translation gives CAISRQGAPDYGYTF.

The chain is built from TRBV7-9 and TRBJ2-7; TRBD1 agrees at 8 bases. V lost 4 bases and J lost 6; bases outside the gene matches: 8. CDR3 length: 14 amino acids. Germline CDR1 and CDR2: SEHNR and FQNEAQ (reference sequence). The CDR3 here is CASSSGTGEVEQYF. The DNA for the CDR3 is TGTGCCAGCAGCTCCGGGACAGGAGAGGTCGAGCAGTACTTC.